This TCR beta chain was identified in a study of human T cells and chemical hapten exposure. Study in general: Enrolled patients were predominantly female and had alopecia areata, totalis or universalis.

TCRdb called the RACE reads again in MiXCR, with one record for every CDR3 protein. Of some 42,000 distinct CDR3 sequences listed, approximately 10% are singletons. This clonotype occurred a few times. What it recognizes is unknown. Time point reported: patch test 2, 6 weeks after DPC sensitization. The treatment here: therapeutic diphenylcyclopropenone sensitization with weekly scalp DPC. Unfractionated whole blood was the source of the extracted total RNA. Overall study findings and caveats: Because all patients had alopecia, their immune responses might differ from healthy ones.

Source: whole blood, taken in connection with sensitization to the hapten diphenylcyclopropenone (DPC). This receptor was identified in a young woman with alopecia areata. Some clones in this sample may be carry-over from other donors' samples.

CDR3 residues: CASLTRAGVYNEQFF. CDR3 coding DNA: TGTGCCAGTCTTACGAGGGCGGGGGTCTACAATGAGCAGTTCTTC. V and J are TRBV19 and TRBJ2-1; TRBD2 matches 7 bases. Losses at the gene ends were 8 bases for V and 3 bases for J; bases not matched to a gene: 10. Germline-derived CDR1 and CDR2 are LNHDA and SQIVND (reference sequence). The CDR3 is 15 residues long.